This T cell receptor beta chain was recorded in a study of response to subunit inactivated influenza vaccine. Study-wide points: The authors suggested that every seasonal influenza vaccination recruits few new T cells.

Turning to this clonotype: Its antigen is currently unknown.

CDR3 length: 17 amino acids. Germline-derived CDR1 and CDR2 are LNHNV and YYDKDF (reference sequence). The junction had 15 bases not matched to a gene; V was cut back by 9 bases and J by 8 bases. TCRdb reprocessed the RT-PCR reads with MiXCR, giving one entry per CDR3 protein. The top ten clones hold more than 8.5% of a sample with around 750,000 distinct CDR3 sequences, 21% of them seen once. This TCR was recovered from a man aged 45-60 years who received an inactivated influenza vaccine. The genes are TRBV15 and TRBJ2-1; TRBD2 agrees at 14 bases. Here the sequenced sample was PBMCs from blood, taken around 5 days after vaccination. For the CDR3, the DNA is TGTGCCACTACTCTTCATGGGACTAGCGGGAGTATATATGAGCAGTTCTTC. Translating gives CATTLHGTSGSIYEQFF.